These T cell receptor beta chains were read from a single sample in a study of cytomegalovirus exposure and HLA in healthy donors. TCRdb's copy holds only in-frame clones and misses some; the assay was immunoSEQ multiplex PCR. The table shows approximately 280,000 clones, with roughly 90% occurring only once. Sequencing was carried out using PBMCs. These receptors were obtained from a woman between 18 and 30 years old in good health and CMV-seronegative. Each CDR3 is given with its conserved first and last residue. The D gene is left open where the match is weak. Clone size is not always given. Where it is, it says once, few, many or a class for expanded clones.

CASSEPSDRVFGANVLTF,TGTGCCAGCAGCGAACCGTCGGACAGGGTCTTTGGGGCCAACGTCCTGACTTTC,TRBD1,TRBV9,TRBJ2-6,-
CASSVAVISEQYF,TGTGCCAGCAGCGTAGCGGTTATTAGCGAGCAGTACTTC,-,TRBV9,TRBJ2-7,-
CATSRGIGLAVSEQYF,TGTGCCACCAGCAGAGGAATAGGACTAGCTGTTAGCGAGCAGTACTTC,TRBD2,TRBV15,TRBJ2-7,-
CASSQGPRLAGDLGTDTQYF,TGTGCCAGCAGCCAAGGGCCCCGACTAGCGGGAGACCTCGGCACAGATACGCAGTATTTT,TRBD2,TRBV4-2,TRBJ2-3,once
CASSPLDTGIDTQYF,TGTGCCAGCTCACCACTGGATACGGGAATAGATACGCAGTATTTT,-,TRBV18,TRBJ2-3,-
CASSDLSSGSPEQYF,TGTGCCAGCAGCGACCTCTCTAGCGGGAGTCCCGAGCAGTACTTC,TRBD2,TRBV7-9,TRBJ2-7,-
CASSFFRDRVNDGYTF,TGTGCCAGCAGTTTCTTCAGGGACAGGGTAAATGATGGCTACACCTTC,TRBD1,TRBV28,TRBJ1-2,once
CSVGGLAVLEQYF,TGCAGCGTTGGTGGACTAGCGGTCCTGGAGCAGTACTTC,TRBD2,TRBV29-1,TRBJ2-7,-
CASSDWDTSYEQYF,TGTGCCAGCAGTGATTGGGACACCTCCTACGAGCAGTACTTC,-,TRBV2,TRBJ2-7,-
CAWNSDSQVMNTEAFF,TGTGCCTGGAATTCCGACAGTCAAGTAATGAACACTGAAGCTTTCTTT,-,TRBV30,TRBJ1-1,-
CAISDGGNSNQPQHF,TGTGCCATCAGCGACGGAGGGAATAGCAATCAGCCCCAGCATTTT,-,TRBV10-3,TRBJ1-5,-
CASTHRRNSPLHF,TGTGCCAGCACCCACAGGCGAAATTCACCCCTCCACTTT,-,TRBV7-2,TRBJ1-6,-
CASSYCGPFWEQYF,TGTGCCAGCAGTTACTGCGGTCCCTTCTGGGAGCAGTACTTC,-,TRBV6-7,TRBJ2-7,-
CASSVAVSEQYF,TGTGCCAGCAGCGTGGCGGTATCCGAGCAGTACTTC,-,TRBV16,TRBJ2-7,-
CASSREDRDNQPQHF,TGTGCCAGCAGCCGGGAGGACAGGGACAATCAGCCCCAGCATTTT,TRBD1,TRBV7-4,TRBJ1-5,-
CASSTGQGQGPQHF,TGTGCCAGTAGTACCGGACAGGGCCAGGGCCCCCAGCATTTT,TRBD1,TRBV19,TRBJ1-5,-
CASRIRTVGYTF,TGTGCCAGCAGGATCCGGACTGTGGGCTACACCTTC,-,TRBV28,TRBJ1-2,few
CASSRSGSSYEQYF,TGTGCCAGCAGCCGTAGCGGGAGCTCCTACGAGCAGTACTTC,TRBD2,TRBV5-4,TRBJ2-7,-
CASNGLAGTEQYF,TGTGCCAGCAACGGACTAGCGGGAACCGAGCAGTACTTC,TRBD2,TRBV25-1,TRBJ2-7,-
CASSLGGGLYGYTF,TGCGCCAGCAGCTTGGGTGGGGGCCTCTATGGCTACACCTTC,-,TRBV5-1,TRBJ1-2,-
CASSLDGGWDQPQHF,TGTGCCAGCAGCTTGGATGGAGGGTGGGATCAGCCCCAGCATTTT,-,TRBV5-5,TRBJ1-5,-
CASTNRGNNSPLHF,TGTGCCAGCACCAACAGGGGCAATAATTCACCCCTCCACTTT,TRBD1,TRBV27,TRBJ1-6,few
CSVVKRGRETQYF,TGCAGCGTTGTCAAGCGGGGGCGGGAGACCCAGTACTTC,TRBD2,TRBV29-1,TRBJ2-5,-
CSARARKSYTF,TGCAGTGCTAGGGCCCGTAAAAGCTACACCTTC,-,TRBV20-1,TRBJ1-2,-
CATAGGLLKTQYF,TGTGCCACCGCGGGGGGACTCCTAAAGACCCAGTACTTC,TRBD2,TRBV27,TRBJ2-5,-
CASSQYSPGQGSGANVLTF,TGCGCCAGCAGCCAGTACTCTCCGGGACAGGGTTCTGGGGCCAACGTCCTGACTTTC,TRBD1,TRBV4-1,TRBJ2-6,-
CATRQGGTEAFF,TGTGCCACCCGACAGGGAGGCACTGAAGCTTTCTTT,TRBD1,TRBV19,TRBJ1-1,-
CASSSPGVSGANVLTF,TGTGCCAGCAGTTCCCCGGGGGTATCTGGGGCCAACGTCCTGACTTTC,-,TRBV27,TRBJ2-6,-
CASSVGEGTGELFF,TGTGCCAGCAGCGTAGGGGAGGGCACCGGGGAGCTGTTTTTT,TRBD2,TRBV9,TRBJ2-2,-
CASRETGTGLFGGYTF,TGTGCCAGCAGGGAGACCGGGACAGGGCTTTTTGGTGGCTACACCTTC,TRBD1,TRBV6-4,TRBJ1-2,-
CASSGASGPYNEQFF,TGTGCCAGCAGTGGGGCTAGCGGGCCGTACAATGAGCAGTTCTTC,TRBD2,TRBV2,TRBJ2-1,-
CASSQQGAPPYEQYF,TGCGCCAGCAGCCAGCAGGGGGCGCCCCCCTACGAGCAGTACTTC,TRBD1,TRBV4-1,TRBJ2-7,-
CATSRDREVSKSPLHF,TGTGCCACCAGCAGAGATCGGGAGGTGTCGAAATCACCCCTCCACTTT,-,TRBV15,TRBJ1-6,-
CASSRFLRQADNSPLHF,TGTGCCAGCAGCCGTTTTTTAAGGCAGGCCGATAATTCACCCCTCCACTTT,-,TRBV5-4,TRBJ1-6,-
CASSLSPGAAAEAFF,TGTGCCAGCAGTTTATCCCCAGGGGCGGCGGCTGAAGCTTTCTTT,-,TRBV27,TRBJ1-1,-
CASSVAAGQTPNEKLFF,TGTGCCAGCAGCGTAGCCGCGGGCCAGACCCCAAATGAAAAACTGTTTTTT,-,TRBV9,TRBJ1-4,-
CASSPLAGGLTDTQYF,TGTGCCAGCTCACCATTAGCGGGAGGGTTGACAGATACGCAGTATTTT,TRBD2,TRBV18,TRBJ2-3,-
CASSGSRGGSSYEQYF,TGTGCCAGCAGCGGCAGTAGAGGCGGGAGCTCCTACGAGCAGTACTTC,TRBD2,TRBV13,TRBJ2-7,-
CASSLSRWGQDTTYEQYF,TGTGCCAGCAGTTTAAGTAGGTGGGGACAGGATACAACCTACGAGCAGTACTTC,TRBD1,TRBV28,TRBJ2-7,once
CASSDYYEQYF,TGTGCCAGCAGCGACTACTACGAGCAGTACTTC,-,TRBV2,TRBJ2-7,-
CASSLGGYRGHGDTQYF,TGTGCCAGCAGTTTAGGTGGTTACAGGGGGCATGGAGATACGCAGTATTTT,TRBD1,TRBV27,TRBJ2-3,-
CASTRGGLGTDTQYF,TGTGCCAGCACCAGAGGAGGGCTGGGCACAGATACGCAGTATTTT,-,TRBV2,TRBJ2-3,once
CASSLARGSYNEQFF,TGTGCCAGCAGCTTAGCCAGGGGATCCTACAATGAGCAGTTCTTC,-,TRBV7-3,TRBJ2-1,once
CASSSDSHSGNTIYF,TGTGCCAGCAGCTCGGACTCCCACTCTGGAAACACCATATATTTT,-,TRBV28,TRBJ1-3,-
CASSWPRGRVGNTEAFF,TGTGCCAGCAGCTGGCCGCGGGGGAGGGTGGGGAACACTGAAGCTTTCTTT,-,TRBV5-6,TRBJ1-1,-
CASSPWTSGSTGEQYF,TGTGCCAGCAGCCCATGGACTAGCGGGAGTACTGGGGAGCAGTACTTC,TRBD2,TRBV5-4,TRBJ2-7,-
CASSAGGSRTDTQYF,TGTGCCAGCAGCGCAGGGGGATCTCGGACAGATACGCAGTATTTT,TRBD1,TRBV9,TRBJ2-3,-
CATSRDFGNTEAFF,TGTGCCACCAGCAGAGATTTCGGGAACACTGAAGCTTTCTTT,-,TRBV15,TRBJ1-1,-
CASSELAGRAEQFF,TGTGCCAGCAGTGAGTTAGCGGGACGGGCTGAGCAGTTCTTC,TRBD2,TRBV2,TRBJ2-1,few
CASSPRGSSGNTIYF,TGTGCCAGCAGTCCGAGGGGGAGCTCTGGAAACACCATATATTTT,-,TRBV28,TRBJ1-3,-
CASSRDNEQFF,TGTGCCAGCAGTCGTGACAATGAGCAGTTCTTC,-,TRBV2,TRBJ2-1,few
CASSLYPGGNYGYTF,TGTGCCAGCAGTTTATACCCAGGGGGGAACTATGGCTACACCTTC,TRBD1,TRBV28,TRBJ1-2,-
CASSRISKEYYEQYF,TGTGCCAGCAGTCGTATCTCTAAAGAATACTACGAGCAGTACTTC,-,TRBV6-6,TRBJ2-7,-
CASSGGQGSETQYF,TGTGCCAGCAGTGGCGGACAGGGGAGCGAGACCCAGTACTTC,TRBD1,TRBV25-1,TRBJ2-5,-